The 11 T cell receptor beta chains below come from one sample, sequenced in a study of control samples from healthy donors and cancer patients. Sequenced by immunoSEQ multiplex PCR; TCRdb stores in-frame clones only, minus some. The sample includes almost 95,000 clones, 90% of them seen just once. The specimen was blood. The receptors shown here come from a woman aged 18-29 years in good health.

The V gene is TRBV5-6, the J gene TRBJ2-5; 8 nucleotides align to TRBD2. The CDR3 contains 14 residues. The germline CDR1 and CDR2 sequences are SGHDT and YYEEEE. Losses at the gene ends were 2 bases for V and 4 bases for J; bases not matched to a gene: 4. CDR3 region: CASSFQAGAETQYF. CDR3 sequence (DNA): TGTGCCAGCAGCTTTCAAGCGGGGGCAGAGACCCAGTACTTC. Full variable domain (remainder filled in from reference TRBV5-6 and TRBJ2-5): DAGVTQSPTHLIKTRGQQVTLRCSPKSGHDTVSWYQQALGQGPQFIFQYYEEEERQRGNFPDRFSGHQFPNYSSELNVNALLLGDSALYLCASSFQAGAETQYFGPGTRLLVL.

The CDR3 loop is CASEPGTVNTEAFF. CDR3 DNA sequence: TGCGCCAGTGAACCCGGGACAGTGAACACTGAAGCTTTCTTT. The V call is TRBV5-1, the J call TRBJ1-1, with 7 bases that match TRBD1. The CDR3 contains 14 residues. Germline-derived CDR1 and CDR2 are SGHRS and YFSETQ. Germline trimming cut 8 bases from V and 0 bases from J; bases unmatched to any gene: 7.

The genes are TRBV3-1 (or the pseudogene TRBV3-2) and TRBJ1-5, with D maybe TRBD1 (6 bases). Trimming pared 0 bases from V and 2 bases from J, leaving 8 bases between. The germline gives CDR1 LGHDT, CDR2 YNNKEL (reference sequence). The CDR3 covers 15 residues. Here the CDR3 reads CASSQEGAGNQPQHF. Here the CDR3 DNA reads TGTGCCAGCAGCCAAGAGGGGGCCGGCAATCAGCCCCAGCATTTT.

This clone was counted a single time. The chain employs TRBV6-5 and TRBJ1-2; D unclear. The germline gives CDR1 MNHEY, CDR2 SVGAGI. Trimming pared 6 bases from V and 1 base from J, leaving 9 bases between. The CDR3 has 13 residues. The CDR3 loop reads CASSVESNYGYTF. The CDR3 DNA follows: TGTGCCAGCAGCGTCGAAAGTAACTATGGCTACACCTTC.

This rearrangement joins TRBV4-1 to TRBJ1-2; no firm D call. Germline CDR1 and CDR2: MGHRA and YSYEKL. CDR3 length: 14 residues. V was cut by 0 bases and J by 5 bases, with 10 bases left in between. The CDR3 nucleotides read TGCGCCAGCAGCCAAGAGGCGGGGTTTTATGGCTACACCTTC. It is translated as CASSQEAGFYGYTF.

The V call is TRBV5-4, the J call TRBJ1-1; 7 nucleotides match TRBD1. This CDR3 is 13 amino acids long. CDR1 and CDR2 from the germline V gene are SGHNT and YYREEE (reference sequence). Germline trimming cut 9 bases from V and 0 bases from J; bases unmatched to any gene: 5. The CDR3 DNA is TGTGCCATTCCAGGGGGGATGAACACTGAAGCTTTCTTT. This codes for CAIPGGMNTEAFF.

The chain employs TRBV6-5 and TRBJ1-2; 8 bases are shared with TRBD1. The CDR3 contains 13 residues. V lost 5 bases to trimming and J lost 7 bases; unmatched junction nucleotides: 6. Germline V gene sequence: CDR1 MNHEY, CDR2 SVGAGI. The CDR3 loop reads CASSTQQGVGYTF. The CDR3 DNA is TGTGCCAGCAGTACCCAACAGGGGGTTGGCTACACCTTC.

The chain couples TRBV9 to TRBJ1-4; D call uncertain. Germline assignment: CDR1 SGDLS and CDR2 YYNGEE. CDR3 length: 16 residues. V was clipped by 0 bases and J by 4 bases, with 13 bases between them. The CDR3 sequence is CASSVVMAEYNEKLFF. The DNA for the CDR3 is TGTGCCAGCAGCGTAGTCATGGCAGAGTATAATGAAAAACTGTTTTTT.

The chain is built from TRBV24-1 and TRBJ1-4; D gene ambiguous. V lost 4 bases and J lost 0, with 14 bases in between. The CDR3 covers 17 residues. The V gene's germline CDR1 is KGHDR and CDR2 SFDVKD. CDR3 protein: CATSDPSMDPTNEKLFF. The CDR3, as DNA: TGTGCCACCAGTGACCCCAGTATGGACCCAACTAATGAAAAACTGTTTTTT.

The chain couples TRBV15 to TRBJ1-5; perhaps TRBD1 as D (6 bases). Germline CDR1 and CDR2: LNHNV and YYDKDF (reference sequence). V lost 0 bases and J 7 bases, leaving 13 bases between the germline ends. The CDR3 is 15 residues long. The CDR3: CATSRERGSGQPQHF. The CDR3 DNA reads TGTGCCACCAGCAGAGAGAGGGGGTCGGGGCAGCCCCAGCATTTT.

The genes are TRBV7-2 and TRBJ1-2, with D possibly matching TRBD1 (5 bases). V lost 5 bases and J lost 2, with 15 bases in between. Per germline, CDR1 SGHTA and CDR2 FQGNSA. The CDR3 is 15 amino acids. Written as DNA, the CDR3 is TGTGCCAGCAGCCCAGACAGCTCCCCCAACTATGGCTACACCTTC. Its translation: CASSPDSSPNYGYTF.